This TCR beta chain is drawn from a study of T cells in Graves' hyperthyroidism and ophthalmopathy. Study-wide background: Once the initial diagnosis was made, peripheral blood was obtained before any treatment.

Ophthalmopathy patients showed a Clinical Activity Score of at least 3, NOSPECS grade of at least 4 and duration under 3 months. Cells are PBMCs isolated from around 9.4 ml of fresh blood. This clonotype was observed many times. Its antigen is not known. This CDR3 contains 12 residues. Germline values: CDR1 LNHDA, CDR2 SQIVND (reference sequence). Deletions cut 6 bases from V and 10 bases from J, with 13 bases between. From RNA transcripts, TCR beta CDR3 regions were amplified. HTBI primers drove first-round RT-PCR of the TCR CDR3. TCRdb passed the multiplex PCR reads through MiXCR, listing each CDR3 protein once. This table has 240,000 or so distinct CDR3 sequences, roughly 15% appearing once. Study conclusions and caveats: Most expanded thyroid clonotypes above 0.001 also appeared in blood.

This receptor was obtained from a woman younger than 35 with Graves' ophthalmopathy. The sequenced material came from blood. The chain employs TRBV19 and TRBJ2-1; D is undetermined. CDR3 DNA sequence: TGTGCCAGTAGCAGGACGGGTGGGGAGCAGTTCTTC. Translating it yields CASSRTGGEQFF.